Below are 28 T cell receptor beta chains sequenced from a single sample in a study of cytomegalovirus exposure and HLA in healthy donors. In the PCR, 60 Vbeta and 13 Jbeta primers were used. TCRdb's table, derived via immunoSEQ multiplex PCR, lists solely in-frame clones and lacks some. The repertoire holds approximately 170,000 clones, 80% seen once, with about 2% in the top ten. Sequencing was done on a sample of PBMCs. These TCRs come from a human donor in good health.

As for this clone: The junction differs from germline at one of its ends, possibly a read error. The genes are TRBV7-9 and TRBJ2-7; D is undetermined. This CDR3 has 12 amino acids. Germline loops: CDR1 SEHNR, CDR2 FQNEAQ (reference sequence). For the CDR3, the DNA is TGTTCCAGCAGCTCCCGAGGTGACGAGCAGTACTTC. This gives the protein CSSSSRGDEQYF.

The chain has TRBV5-1 and TRBJ2-5, with D possibly matching TRBD1 (6 bases). Per germline, CDR1 SGHRS and CDR2 YFSETQ. The CDR3 extends over 14 amino acids. The V and J ends lost 1 base and 5 bases respectively, with 12 bases between them. In nucleotides, the CDR3 is TGCGCCAGCAGCTTGACAGGGCCTTGGGAGACCCAGTACTTC. Its protein is CASSLTGPWETQYF.

The V call is TRBV4-2, the J call TRBJ2-7, with 7 bases lining up with TRBD2. Germline values: CDR1 LGHNA, CDR2 YNFKEQ. Trimming removed 0 bases from V and 3 bases from J; junction bases left unmatched: 8. The CDR3 consists of 16 residues. The CDR3: CASSQELQTSYYEQYF. In DNA form, the CDR3 reads TGTGCCAGCAGCCAAGAACTCCAGACTAGCTACTACGAGCAGTACTTC.

The rearrangement uses TRBV6-1 and TRBJ2-5, with TRBD1 matching 9 bases. The ends lost 7 bases at V and 5 bases at J; junction bases unmatched: 8. The germline CDR1 and CDR2 sequences are MNHNS and SASEGT. This CDR3 has 14 amino acids. CDR3 sequence: CASNNRGRGETQYF. The DNA of the CDR3 is TGTGCCAGCAACAACAGGGGGCGCGGGGAGACCCAGTACTTC.

V and J are TRBV7-9 and TRBJ2-1; 8 bases fit TRBD2. The CDR3 length is 18 residues. Trimming took 2 bases from V and 0 from J; bases not matched to a gene: 9. Germline V gene sequence: CDR1 SEHNR, CDR2 FQNEAQ (reference sequence). The CDR3 sequence is CASSLIGGGLNSYNEQFF. For the CDR3, the DNA is TGTGCCAGCAGCTTAATAGGCGGGGGGCTCAACTCCTACAATGAGCAGTTCTTC.

V usage is TRBV7-9 and J usage is TRBJ2-2, with D tentatively TRBD2 (6 bases). The length of the CDR3 is 15 residues. V shed 3 bases and J shed 3 bases, with 11 bases lying between them. Germline CDR1 SEHNR, CDR2 FQNEAQ (reference sequence). As DNA, the CDR3 is TGTGCCAGCAGCTTCAAGGGAGGAGACACCGGGGAGCTGTTTTTT. It yields the protein CASSFKGGDTGELFF.

J is TRBJ2-7 and V is TRBV7-8; the D is unclear. Germline loops: CDR1 SGHVS, CDR2 FQNEAQ. V was cut by 1 base and J by 2 bases, with 9 bases left in between. This CDR3 spans 14 amino acids. The CDR3 loop is CASSLGVTTYEQYF. In DNA form, the CDR3 reads TGTGCCAGCAGCTTAGGAGTCACCACCTACGAGCAGTACTTC. Filled out from reference TRBV7-8 and TRBJ2-7, the complete variable domain reads GAGVSQSPRYKVAKRGQDVALRCDPISGHVSLFWYQQALGQGPEFLTYFQNEAQLDKSGLPSDRFFAERPEGSVSTLKIQRTQQEDSAVYLCASSLGVTTYEQYFGPGTRLTVT.

This rearrangement joins TRBV6-5 to TRBJ2-7, with TRBD1 matching 8 bases. The J segment lost 5 bases and the V segment lost 5 bases, leaving 5 bases of the junction unmatched. In germline, CDR1 is MNHEY, CDR2 SVGAGI. The CDR3 runs to 13 residues. Written as DNA, the CDR3 is TGTGCCAGCAGTCGGACAGGGTTCCACGAGCAGTACTTC. Protein: CASSRTGFHEQYF.

The rearrangement joins TRBV5-6 to TRBJ2-7, with 7 positions matching TRBD2. V lost 3 bases to trimming and J lost 3 bases; unmatched junction nucleotides: 0. CDR1 and CDR2 from the germline V gene are SGHDT and YYEEEE. The CDR3 is 12 residues long. Here the CDR3 reads CASSWGGYEQYF. CDR3 nucleotides: TGTGCCAGCAGCTGGGGGGGCTACGAGCAGTACTTC.

This sequence joins TRBV6-5 and TRBJ1-1, with 8 bases matching TRBD1. After removal of 8 bases from V and 5 bases from J, the junction contained 10 bases not matched to a gene. Germline V gives CDR1 MNHEY, CDR2 SVGAGI. This CDR3 spans 14 amino acids. The CDR3 region is CASVSGGQGTEAFF. The CDR3 DNA reads as TGTGCCAGCGTGTCAGGGGGCCAGGGAACTGAAGCTTTCTTT.

The chain recombines TRBV5-1 with TRBJ2-7; D gene ambiguous. The V gene lost 0 bases and the J gene lost 1 base, with 11 bases spanning the gap. Germline V gene data show CDR1 as SGHRS and CDR2 as YFSETQ. This CDR3 region has 15 residues. The CDR3 region is CASSLAPGGSYEQYF. The CDR3, as DNA: TGCGCCAGCAGCTTGGCTCCAGGTGGGTCCTACGAGCAGTACTTC.

V is TRBV29-1 and J is TRBJ1-1, with D uncertain. The CDR3 contains 11 residues. V dropped 4 bases and J dropped 8 bases, with 11 bases sitting between them. CDR1 is SQVTM, CDR2 ANQGSEA, per germline. The CDR3 loop reads CSVALGVEAFF. The CDR3 DNA reads TGCAGCGTTGCCCTTGGAGTGGAAGCTTTCTTT.

The J gene is TRBJ1-2, the V gene TRBV29-1; D remains unclear. Germline CDR1 reads SQVTM; CDR2 reads ANQGSEA. There are 11 residues in the CDR3. V was clipped by 0 bases and J by 5 bases, with 4 bases between them. The CDR3, as DNA: TGCAGCGTTGAAGATAGATATGGCTACACCTTC. Amino acids: CSVEDRYGYTF.

The chain has TRBV19 and TRBJ1-1; tentative D call: TRBD1 (5 bases). Trimming took off 5 bases at V and 1 base at J, with 8 bases between the two ends. The CDR3 runs to 13 residues. The germline gives CDR1 LNHDA, CDR2 SQIVND (reference sequence). CDR3 region: CASSRGKNTEAFF. The CDR3 region has the DNA TGTGCCAGTAGTCGGGGGAAGAACACTGAAGCTTTCTTT.

This clone turned up a few times. The CDR3 bases are TGTGCCAGCAGCTCCGGACTAGCGAGCAACACCGGGGAGCTGTTTTTT. Protein product: CASSSGLASNTGELFF. V is TRBV13 and J is TRBJ2-2; TRBD2 aligns across 9 bases. Unmatched junction bases numbered 5, after V lost 4 bases and J lost 2 bases. The CDR3 is made up of 16 amino acids. Germline V gives CDR1 PRHDT, CDR2 FYEKMQ (reference sequence). Complete variable domain (other parts from reference TRBV13 and TRBJ2-2): AAGVIQSPRHLIKEKRETATLKCYPIPRHDTVYWYQQGPGQDPQFLISFYEKMQSDKGSIPDRFSAQQFSDYHSELNMSSLELGDSALYFCASSSGLASNTGELFFGEGSRLTVL.

The rearrangement links TRBV5-1 to TRBJ1-5; D may be TRBD1 (5 bases). Trimming removed 4 bases from V and 0 bases from J, with 11 bases in between. The CDR3 has 15 residues. The germline V gene encodes CDR1 SGHRS and CDR2 YFSETQ. The CDR3 reads CASSLDNYSNQPQHF. In DNA, the CDR3 is TGCGCCAGCAGCCTGGACAATTATAGCAATCAGCCCCAGCATTTT. Looking up the rest from reference TRBV5-1 and TRBJ1-5 gives the full variable domain: KAGVTQTPRYLIKTRGQQVTLSCSPISGHRSVSWYQQTPGQGLQFLFEYFSETQRNKGNFPGRFSGRQFSNSRSEMNVSTLELGDSALYLCASSLDNYSNQPQHFGDGTRLSIL.

The V call is TRBV29-1, the J call TRBJ2-2; D call uncertain. Germline-derived CDR1 and CDR2 are SQVTM and ANQGSEA. This CDR3 comprises 14 residues. Trimming took off 3 bases at V and 0 bases at J, with 8 bases between the two ends. The CDR3 is CSVEWAANTGELFF. DNA of the CDR3: TGCAGCGTTGAGTGGGCTGCGAACACCGGGGAGCTGTTTTTT.

This clone was observed once. The V call is TRBV7-8, the J call TRBJ1-5, with D uncertain. V was clipped by 4 bases and J by 5 bases, with 15 bases between them. In germline, CDR1 is SGHVS, CDR2 FQNEAQ. This CDR3 contains 15 residues. This CDR3 is CASSWRAGPDQPQHF. The CDR3 region has the DNA TGTGCCAGCAGCTGGCGGGCGGGCCCCGATCAGCCCCAGCATTTT.

This chain uses TRBV6-5 with TRBJ2-3; 7 bases match TRBD1. With V trimmed by 7 bases and J by 2 bases, 6 bases remained unmatched. Germline CDR1 is MNHEY and CDR2 is SVGAGI. The CDR3 totals 14 residues. The CDR3 here is CASKQGRDTDTQYF. CDR3 bases: TGTGCCAGCAAACAGGGGCGAGACACAGATACGCAGTATTTT.

The chain recombines TRBV4-1 with TRBJ2-7; tentatively, D is TRBD1 (6 bases). V lost 0 bases to trimming and J lost 3 bases, with 18 bases between them. Looked up from germline, CDR1 is MGHRA and CDR2 is YSYEKL. The CDR3 extends over 17 amino acids. CDR3 nucleotides: TGCGCCAGCAGCCAAGAGGAAGGGACACGTTTTTTCTACGAGCAGTACTTC. Protein: CASSQEEGTRFFYEQYF.

This clone was picked up a small number of times. The chain has TRBV7-6 and TRBJ2-7, with TRBD1 as a possible D gene (5 bases). Germline V gives CDR1 SGHVS, CDR2 FNYEAQ. V lost 5 bases and J lost 0, with 8 bases in between. The CDR3 spans 13 residues. The CDR3 DNA reads as TGTGCCAGCAGCCTGGACACCTCCTACGAGCAGTACTTC. It translates to CASSLDTSYEQYF.

The chain is built from TRBV27 and TRBJ2-5; 9 bases line up with TRBD2. The length of the CDR3 is 15 residues. Trimming at V came to 5 bases and at J to 5 bases, leaving 9 bases not matched to a gene. Looked up from germline, CDR1 is MNHEY and CDR2 is SMNVEV (reference sequence). The CDR3 DNA follows: TGTGCCAGCAGTCGTCTTGCGGGGGGGCGCGAGACCCAGTACTTC. This codes for CASSRLAGGRETQYF.

The rearrangement uses TRBV5-1 and TRBJ2-7; D may be TRBD2 (6 bases). The CDR3 contains 14 residues. Per germline, CDR1 SGHRS and CDR2 YFSETQ. V gave up 2 bases and J gave up 4 bases, with 13 bases separating them. Here the CDR3 DNA reads TGCGCCAGCAGCTTTGGACATGGGACTTACGAGCAGTACTTC. Encoded protein: CASSFGHGTYEQYF.

The table lists this clone with a count of one. The chain uses TRBV5-4 and TRBJ2-1; TRBD2 might be the D (6 bases). Germline V gene data show CDR1 as SGHNT and CDR2 as YYREEE (reference sequence). This CDR3 spans 14 amino acids. V lost 2 bases, J lost 0 bases, and 6 bases lay in between. CDR3 amino acids: CASSFSGSYNEQFF. The CDR3 DNA follows: TGTGCCAGCAGCTTTAGCGGCTCCTACAATGAGCAGTTCTTC.

This clone was counted only a few times. The genes are TRBV6-4 and TRBJ2-3; D is perhaps TRBD2 (6 bases). The ends were cut back, 3 bases at V and 2 bases at J, with 12 bases in the middle. CDR3 length: 15 amino acids. Germline CDR1 reads MRHNA; CDR2 reads SNTAGT. CDR3 sequence (DNA): TGTGCCAGCAGTGAAGGAGGGGCAGTCACAGATACGCAGTATTTT. It yields the protein CASSEGGAVTDTQYF.

This rearrangement joins TRBV4-3 to TRBJ2-1; maybe TRBD1 (5 bases). Germline V gives CDR1 LGHNA, CDR2 YSLEER. V shed 1 base and J shed 0 bases, with 13 bases lying between them. The CDR3 totals 17 residues. The CDR3 sequence is CASSQVVGPSSYNEQFF. As DNA, the CDR3 is TGCGCCAGCAGCCAAGTGGTGGGGCCCAGCTCCTACAATGAGCAGTTCTTC.

CDR3 coding DNA: TGTGCCAGCAGTCCGACAGGGAACTACGAGCAGTACTTC. This gives the protein CASSPTGNYEQYF. The rearrangement joins TRBV7-6 to TRBJ2-7, with 7 bases aligning to TRBD1. Germline assignment: CDR1 SGHVS and CDR2 FNYEAQ. The CDR3 has 13 residues. V was clipped by 6 bases and J by 3 bases; unmatched bases: 5.

Here the CDR3 reads CASSYSLSGNTIYF. CDR3 in DNA: TGTGCCAGCAGTTACAGCCTCTCTGGAAACACCATATATTTT. J is TRBJ1-3 and V is TRBV6-6, with D uncertain. The CDR3 sequence is 14 residues long. The V gene lost 2 bases and the J gene lost 0 bases, with 5 bases spanning the gap. In germline, CDR1 is MNHNY, CDR2 SVGAGI (reference sequence).